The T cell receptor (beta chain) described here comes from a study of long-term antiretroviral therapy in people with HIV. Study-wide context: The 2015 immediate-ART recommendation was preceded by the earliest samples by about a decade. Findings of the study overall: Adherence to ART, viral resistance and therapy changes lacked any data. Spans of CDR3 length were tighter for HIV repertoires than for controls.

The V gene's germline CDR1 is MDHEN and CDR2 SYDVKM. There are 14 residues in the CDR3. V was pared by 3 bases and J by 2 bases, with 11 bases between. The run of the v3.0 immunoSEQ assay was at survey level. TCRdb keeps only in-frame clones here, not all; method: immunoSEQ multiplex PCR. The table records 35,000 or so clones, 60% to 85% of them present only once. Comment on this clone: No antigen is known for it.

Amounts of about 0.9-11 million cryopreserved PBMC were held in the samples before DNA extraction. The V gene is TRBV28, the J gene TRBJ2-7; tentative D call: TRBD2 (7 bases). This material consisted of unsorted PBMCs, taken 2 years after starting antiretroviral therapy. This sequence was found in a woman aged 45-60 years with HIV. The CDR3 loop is CASSFEGGAYEQYF. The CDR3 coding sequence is TGTGCCAGCAGTTTCGAGGGGGGGGCCTACGAGCAGTACTTC.